This T cell receptor beta chain was recovered during a study of T cells in Graves' hyperthyroidism and ophthalmopathy. Study-level findings and limits: Ophthalmopathy was identified by the model a median approximately 6.9 months ahead of onset. In the blood, most expanded thyroid clonotypes above 0.001 appeared as well.

Germline V gene lookup returns CDR1 SNHLY and CDR2 FYNNEI. CDR3 size: 15 residues. The junction had 7 bases not matched to a gene; V was cut back by 1 base and J by 8 bases. This clonotype came up many times. The antigen is unknown. Patients affected by ophthalmopathy presented a Clinical Activity Score of at least 3, a NOSPECS grade of at least 4, and disease duration below 3 months. Diagnoses rested on clinical symptoms, serum thyroxine and TRAb, thyroid ultrasound and orbital computed tomography. Using RNA transcripts as the source, TCR beta CDR3 regions were amplified. Carried out on the TCR CDR3, a first-round RT-PCR used the HTBI primer set. A single record per CDR3 protein comes from TCRdb applying MiXCR to the multiplex PCR reads. The data hold under 600,000 distinct CDR3 sequences, with roughly a sixth observed a single time.

This clonotype was obtained from a woman aged 40 to 50 with Graves' ophthalmopathy. Input material: blood. This chain connects TRBV2 to TRBJ2-1, with 8 bases matching TRBD2. The CDR3: CASSEESGSGHEQFF. CDR3 DNA: TGTGCCAGCAGTGAAGAGAGCGGGAGCGGCCATGAGCAGTTCTTC.